The T cell receptor (beta chain) under discussion was sequenced for a study of blood T cell repertoires in COVID-19. Study summary: COVID-19 samples from acute and convalescent phases originated in the United States, Italy and Spain. The analysed material was cDNA or gDNA that came from T cells, B-cell-depleted T cells, or PBMCs.

In the authors' workflow: Estimation of nucleated cell counts relied on the amplification of reference gene primers. Sequenced by immunoSEQ multiplex PCR; TCRdb stores in-frame clones only, minus some. The V and J calls and the clone size are those of that table, but D and trimming were determined from the DNA. The data hold approximately 150,000 clones, with 87% observed a single time. The CDR3 extends over 14 amino acids. V was trimmed by 6 bases and J by 0 bases, leaving 12 bases between them. CDR1 and CDR2 (germline): MDHEN, SYDVKM. The sample was peripheral blood. The sequence came from a human donor in a cohort sampled during active COVID-19. V and J are TRBV28 and TRBJ2-7; D might be TRBD2 (6 bases). The CDR3 is CASSPSADSYEQYF. CDR3 nucleotide sequence: TGTGCCAGCAGCCCTAGCGCTGACTCCTACGAGCAGTACTTC. Combining the CDR3 with reference TRBV28 and TRBJ2-7 gives the whole variable domain DVKVTQSSRYLVKRTGEKVFLECVQDMDHENMFWYRQDPGLGLRLIYFSYDVKMKEKGDIPEGYSVSREKKERFSLILESASTNQTSMYLCASSPSADSYEQYFGPGTRLTVT.